The 6 T cell receptor beta chains below were found in one sample sequenced in a study of T-cell reconstitution after alpha-beta-depleted transplantation in children. Using unique molecular identifiers, the investigators prepared the TCRbeta library. TCRdb reprocessed the PCR reads via MiXCR and lists one record per CDR3 protein. This repertoire shows around 100,000 distinct CDR3 sequences, 6% found once; its top ten account for 6.1%. This specimen consisted of PBMCs, mostly from graft donor cells, obtained 60 days after TCRalphabeta/CD19-depleted stem cell transplant. The receptor source for this set is a female patient aged 2-9 years who had a stem cell transplant for Fanconi anemia, so the T cells may come from the graft donor.

The chain employs TRBV6-5 and TRBJ2-7; TRBD1 matches at 8 bases. The germline V gene has CDR1 MNHEY and CDR2 SVGAGI. V lost 1 base to trimming and J lost 3 bases; unmatched junction nucleotides: 8. The CDR3 runs to 16 residues. CDR3 sequence (DNA): TGTGCCAGCAGTTACTACCGTTCCGGGACAGGCTACGAGCAGTACTTC. It is translated as CASSYYRSGTGYEQYF.

J is TRBJ1-1 and V is TRBV12-3 or TRBV12-4, with D possibly matching TRBD1 (5 bases). Trimming stripped 3 bases from V and 5 bases from J, with 13 bases between. The CDR3 runs to 14 residues. CDR3 bases: TGTGCCAGCAGTTTTTTGGGGGGAGGGACTGAAGCTTTCTTT. It yields the protein CASSFLGGGTEAFF.

Ten or more counts support this clonotype. This chain's CDR3 is CASSQDYMGAYQPQHF. The CDR3 bases are TGTGCCAGCAGCCAAGATTACATGGGGGCATATCAGCCCCAGCATTTT. The J gene is TRBJ1-5, the V gene TRBV3-1; D is perhaps TRBD1 (6 bases). V was cut by 0 bases and J by 5 bases, with 14 bases left in between. The CDR3 has 16 residues. Germline V CDR1 and CDR2: LGHDT, YNNKEL (reference sequence).

This clonotype was counted many times. Here the CDR3 DNA reads TGTGCCAGCAGTCCCACCACAGATACGCAGTATTTT. Encoded protein: CASSPTTDTQYF. The chain joins TRBV28 to TRBJ2-3; no clear D gene. The germline V gene has CDR1 MDHEN and CDR2 SYDVKM. The V end lost 5 bases, the J end lost 2 bases, and 5 bases lay between the germline ends. The CDR3 covers 12 residues. The full variable domain, in which reference TRBV28 and TRBJ2-3 provide the parts outside the CDR3, is DVKVTQSSRYLVKRTGEKVFLECVQDMDHENMFWYRQDPGLGLRLIYFSYDVKMKEKGDIPEGYSVSREKKERFSLILESASTNQTSMYLCASSPTTDTQYFGPGTRLTVL.

Ten or more counts support this clonotype. The rearrangement uses TRBV20-1 and TRBJ2-1; 8 nucleotides align to TRBD2. V shed 5 bases and J 6 bases; nucleotides not matched to a gene: 9. This CDR3 has 14 residues. CDR1 and CDR2 from the germline V gene are DFQATT and SNEGSKA (reference sequence). In DNA, the CDR3 is TGCAGTGCTTTAAGCGGGAGATACCCCAATGAGCAGTTCTTC. This sequence encodes CSALSGRYPNEQFF.

The chain is built from TRBV20-1 and TRBJ1-6; possible D gene TRBD1, 6 bases. With 1 base removed from V and 14 bases from J, the gap between germline ends came to 30 bases. CDR3 length equals 18 residues. Germline V gene data show CDR1 as DFQATT and CDR2 as SNEGSKA (reference sequence). CDR3 in DNA: TGCAGTGCTAGAGCTACCGGGACAATCAGTGGACAGCTCAGGACCCTCCACTTT. Its translation: CSARATGTISGQLRTLHF.